The 3 T cell receptor beta chains listed next were all sequenced from one sample in a study of shared clonotypes between healthy human individuals. Naive CD8 cells comprised CD45RO-negative, CCR7-positively selected cells, excluding terminally differentiated effector memory CD45RA+ cells. Produced via immunoSEQ multiplex PCR; TCRdb's table is partial and in-frame only. The sample holds around 1.9 million clones, around 95% seen once. Sequences were obtained from naive CD8+ T cells from PBMCs. These TCRs come from a young man in good health. Some clones in this sample may be carry-over from other donors' samples.

In this sample, this clone turned up once. This rearrangement joins TRBV13 to TRBJ2-5, with D tentatively TRBD1 (5 bases). Looked up from germline, CDR1 is PRHDT and CDR2 is FYEKMQ (reference sequence). V was pared by 5 bases and J by 0 bases, with 7 bases between. The CDR3 has 13 residues. CDR3 DNA: TGTGCCAGCAGCGACAGAAACCAAGAGACCCAGTACTTC. It is translated as CASSDRNQETQYF.

The rearrangement uses TRBV6-4 and TRBJ2-3, with a weak D call TRBD1 (6 bases). This CDR3 has 14 amino acids. Germline CDR1 MRHNA, CDR2 SNTAGT. V was trimmed by 4 bases and J by 5 bases, leaving 13 bases between them. This CDR3 reads CASSAGTNEDTQYF. Here the CDR3 DNA reads TGTGCCAGCAGTGCCGGGACAAACGAAGATACGCAGTATTTT.

This chain joins TRBV12-2 and TRBJ1-3. TRBV12-2 is marked as a pseudogene. The CDR3 extends over 17 amino acids. The CDR3: CASRLAEAGAERNTIYF. DNA of the CDR3: TGTGCAAGTCGCTTAGCGGAGGCCGGGGCCGAAAGAAACACCATATATTTT.